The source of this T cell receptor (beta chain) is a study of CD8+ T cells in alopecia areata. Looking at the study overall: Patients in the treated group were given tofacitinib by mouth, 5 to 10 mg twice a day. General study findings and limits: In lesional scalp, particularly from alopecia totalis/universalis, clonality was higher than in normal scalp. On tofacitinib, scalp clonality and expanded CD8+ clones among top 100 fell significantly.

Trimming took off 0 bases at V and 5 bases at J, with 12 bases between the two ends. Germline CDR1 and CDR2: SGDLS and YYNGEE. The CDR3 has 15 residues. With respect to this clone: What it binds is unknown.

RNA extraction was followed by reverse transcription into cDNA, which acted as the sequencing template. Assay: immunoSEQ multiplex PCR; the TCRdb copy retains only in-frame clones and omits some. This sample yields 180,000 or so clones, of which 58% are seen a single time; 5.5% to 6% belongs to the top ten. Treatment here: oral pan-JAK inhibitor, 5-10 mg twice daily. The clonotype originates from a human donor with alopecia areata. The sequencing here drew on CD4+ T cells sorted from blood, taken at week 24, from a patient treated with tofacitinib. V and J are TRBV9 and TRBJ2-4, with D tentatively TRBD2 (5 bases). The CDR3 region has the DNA TGTGCCAGCAGCGTAGGTCAGGACTTACAAAACATTCAGTACTTC. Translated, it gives CASSVGQDLQNIQYF. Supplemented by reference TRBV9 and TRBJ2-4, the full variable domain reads DSGVTQTPKHLITATGQRVTLRCSPRSGDLSVYWYQQSLDQGLQFLIQYYNGEERAKGNILERFSAQQFPDLHSELNLSSLELGDSALYFCASSVGQDLQNIQYFGAGTRLSVL.